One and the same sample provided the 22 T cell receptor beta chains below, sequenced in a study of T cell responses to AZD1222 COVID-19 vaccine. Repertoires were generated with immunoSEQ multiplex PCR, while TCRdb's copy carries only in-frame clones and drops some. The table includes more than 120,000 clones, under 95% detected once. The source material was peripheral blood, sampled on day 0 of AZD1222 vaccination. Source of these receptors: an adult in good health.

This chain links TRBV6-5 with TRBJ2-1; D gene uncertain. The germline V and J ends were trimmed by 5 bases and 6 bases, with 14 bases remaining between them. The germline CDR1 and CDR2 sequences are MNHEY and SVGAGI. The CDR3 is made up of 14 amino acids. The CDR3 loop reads CASSPLGSPNEQFF. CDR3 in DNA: TGTGCCAGCAGTCCCCTGGGATCCCCCAATGAGCAGTTCTTC.

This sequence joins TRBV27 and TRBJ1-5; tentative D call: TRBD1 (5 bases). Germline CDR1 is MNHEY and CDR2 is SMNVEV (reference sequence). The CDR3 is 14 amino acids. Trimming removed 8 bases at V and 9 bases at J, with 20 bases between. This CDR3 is CASSRGASGGPQHF. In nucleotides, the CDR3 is TGTGCCAGCTCCCGAGGGGCCTCCGGGGGGCCCCAGCATTTT.

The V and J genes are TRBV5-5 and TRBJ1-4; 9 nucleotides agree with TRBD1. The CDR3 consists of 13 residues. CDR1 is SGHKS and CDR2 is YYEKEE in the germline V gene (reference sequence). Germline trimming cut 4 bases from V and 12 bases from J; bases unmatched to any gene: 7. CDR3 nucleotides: TGTGCCAGCAGCGAGCGCGGACAGGGGCAACTGTTTTTT. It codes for CASSERGQGQLFF.

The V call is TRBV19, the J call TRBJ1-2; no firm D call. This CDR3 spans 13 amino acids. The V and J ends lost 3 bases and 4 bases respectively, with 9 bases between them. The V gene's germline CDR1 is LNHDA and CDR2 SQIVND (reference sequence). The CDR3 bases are TGTGCCAGTAGTATGTTACAGCTCTATGGCTACACCTTC. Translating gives CASSMLQLYGYTF.

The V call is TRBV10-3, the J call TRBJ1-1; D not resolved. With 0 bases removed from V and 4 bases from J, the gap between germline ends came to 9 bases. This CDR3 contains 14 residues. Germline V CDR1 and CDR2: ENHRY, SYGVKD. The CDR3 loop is CAISESSASTEAFF. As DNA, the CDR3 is TGTGCCATCAGTGAGTCGTCGGCGAGCACTGAAGCTTTCTTT.

CDR3 nucleotides: TGTGCCAGCAGCGTAGCTGACGGATACTACGAGCAGTACTTC. Its protein is CASSVADGYYEQYF. The gene calls are TRBV9 and TRBJ2-7; no clear D. The ends were cut back, 0 bases at V and 3 bases at J, with 10 bases in the middle. Per germline, CDR1 SGDLS and CDR2 YYNGEE. The CDR3 covers 14 residues.

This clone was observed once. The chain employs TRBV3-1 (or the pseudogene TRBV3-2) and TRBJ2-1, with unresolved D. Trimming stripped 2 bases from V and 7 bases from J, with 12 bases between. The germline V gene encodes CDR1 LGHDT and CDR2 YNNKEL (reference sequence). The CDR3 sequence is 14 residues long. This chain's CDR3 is CASSQFGVGNEQFF. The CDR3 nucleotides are TGTGCCAGCAGCCAATTTGGAGTTGGGAATGAGCAGTTCTTC.

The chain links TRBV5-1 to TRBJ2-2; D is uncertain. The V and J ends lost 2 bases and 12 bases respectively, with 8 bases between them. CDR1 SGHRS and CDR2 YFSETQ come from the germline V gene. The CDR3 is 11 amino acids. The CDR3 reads CASSFNGQLFF. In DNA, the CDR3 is TGCGCCAGCAGCTTCAACGGACAGCTGTTTTTT.

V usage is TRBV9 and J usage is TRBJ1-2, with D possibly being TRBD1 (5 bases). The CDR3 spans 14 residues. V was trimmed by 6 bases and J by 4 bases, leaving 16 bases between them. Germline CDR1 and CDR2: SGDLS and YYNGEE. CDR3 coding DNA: TGTGCCAGCACAGTCGGGGAGGGGACCTATGGCTACACCTTC. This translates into CASTVGEGTYGYTF.

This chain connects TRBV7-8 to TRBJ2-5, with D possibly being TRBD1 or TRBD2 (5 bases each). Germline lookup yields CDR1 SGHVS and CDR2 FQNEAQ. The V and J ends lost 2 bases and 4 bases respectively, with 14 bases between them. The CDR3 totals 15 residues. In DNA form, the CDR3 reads TGTGCCAGCAGCTTACAGGGAACCAGCGGAGAGACCCAGTACTTC. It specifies CASSLQGTSGETQYF.

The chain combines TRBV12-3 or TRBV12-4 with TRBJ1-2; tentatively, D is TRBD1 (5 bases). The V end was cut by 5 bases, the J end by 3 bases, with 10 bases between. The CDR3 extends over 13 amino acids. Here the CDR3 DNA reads TGTGCCAGCAGTAATCCGGGGGACTATGGCTACACCTTC. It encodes CASSNPGDYGYTF.

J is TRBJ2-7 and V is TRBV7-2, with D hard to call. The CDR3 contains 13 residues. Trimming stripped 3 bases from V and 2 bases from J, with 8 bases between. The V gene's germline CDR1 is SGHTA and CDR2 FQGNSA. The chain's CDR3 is CASSFGLTYEQYF. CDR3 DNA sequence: TGTGCCAGCAGCTTTGGGTTGACCTACGAGCAGTACTTC. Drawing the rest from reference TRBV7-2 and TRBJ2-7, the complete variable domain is GAGVSQSPSNKVTEKGKDVELRCDPISGHTALYWYRQSLGQGLEFLIYFQGNSAPDKSGLPSDRFSAERTGGSVSTLTIQRTQQEDSAVYLCASSFGLTYEQYFGPGTRLTVT.

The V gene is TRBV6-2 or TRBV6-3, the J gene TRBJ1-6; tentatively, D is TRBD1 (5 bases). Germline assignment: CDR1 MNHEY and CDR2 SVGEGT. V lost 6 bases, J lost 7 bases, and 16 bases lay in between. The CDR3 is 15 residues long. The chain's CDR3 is CASSSIEGTNSPLHF. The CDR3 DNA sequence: TGTGCCAGCAGCTCCATTGAGGGGACCAATTCACCCCTCCACTTT.

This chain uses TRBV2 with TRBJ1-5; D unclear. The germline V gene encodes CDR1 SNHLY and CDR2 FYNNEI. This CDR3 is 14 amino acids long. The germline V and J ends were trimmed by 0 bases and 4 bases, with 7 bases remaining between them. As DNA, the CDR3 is TGTGCCAGCAGTGAAGCCGGCAGGAATCAGCCCCAGCATTTT. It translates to CASSEAGRNQPQHF.

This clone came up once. The CDR3 reads CATSRGGRRNEQFF. DNA for the CDR3: TGTGCCACCAGCAGGGGCGGGCGTCGGAATGAGCAGTTCTTC. The chain carries TRBV15 and TRBJ2-1; D might be TRBD2 (5 bases). The germline V and J ends were trimmed by 3 bases and 7 bases, with 13 bases remaining between them. In germline, CDR1 is LNHNV, CDR2 YYDKDF (reference sequence). CDR3 length: 14 amino acids. Looking up the rest from reference TRBV15 and TRBJ2-1 gives the full variable domain: DAMVIQNPRYQVTQFGKPVTLSCSQTLNHNVMYWYQQKSSQAPKLLFHYYDKDFNNEADTPDNFQSRRPNTSFCFLDIRSPGLGDTAMYLCATSRGGRRNEQFFGPGTRLTVL.

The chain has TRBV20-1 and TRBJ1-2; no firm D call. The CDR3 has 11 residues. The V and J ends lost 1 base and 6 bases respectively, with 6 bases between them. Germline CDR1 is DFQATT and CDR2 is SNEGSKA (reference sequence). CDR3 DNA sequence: TGCAGTGCTAGAGGGCAGAATGGCTACACCTTC. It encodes CSARGQNGYTF.

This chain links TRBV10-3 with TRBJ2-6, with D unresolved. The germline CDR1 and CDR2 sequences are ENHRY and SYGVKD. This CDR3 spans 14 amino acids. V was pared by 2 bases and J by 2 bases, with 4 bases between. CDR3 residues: CAISETTGANVLTF. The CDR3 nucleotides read TGTGCCATCAGTGAGACAACTGGGGCCAACGTCCTGACTTTC.

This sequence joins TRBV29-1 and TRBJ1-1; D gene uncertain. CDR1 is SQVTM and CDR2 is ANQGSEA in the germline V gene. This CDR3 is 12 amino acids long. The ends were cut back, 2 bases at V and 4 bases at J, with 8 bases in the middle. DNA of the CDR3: TGCAGCGTTGAATACGGAGGCACTGAAGCTTTCTTT. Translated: CSVEYGGTEAFF.

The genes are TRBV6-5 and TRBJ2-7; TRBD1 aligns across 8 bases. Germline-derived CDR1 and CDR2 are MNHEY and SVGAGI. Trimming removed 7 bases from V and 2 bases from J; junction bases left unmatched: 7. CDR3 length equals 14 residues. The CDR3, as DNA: TGTGCCAGCAAAGACAGGGGAAGAACCTACGAGCAGTACTTC. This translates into CASKDRGRTYEQYF.

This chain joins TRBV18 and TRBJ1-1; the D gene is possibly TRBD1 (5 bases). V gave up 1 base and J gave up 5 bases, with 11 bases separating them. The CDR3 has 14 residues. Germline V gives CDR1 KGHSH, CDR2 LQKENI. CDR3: CASSPRQGGTEAFF. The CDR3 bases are TGTGCCAGCTCACCACGTCAGGGAGGTACTGAAGCTTTCTTT.

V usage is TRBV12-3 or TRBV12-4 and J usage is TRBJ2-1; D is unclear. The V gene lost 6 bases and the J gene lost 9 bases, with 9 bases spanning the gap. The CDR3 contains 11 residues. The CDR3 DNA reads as TGTGCCAGCAGCCGTAGGTTTGAGCAGTTCTTC. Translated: CASSRRFEQFF.

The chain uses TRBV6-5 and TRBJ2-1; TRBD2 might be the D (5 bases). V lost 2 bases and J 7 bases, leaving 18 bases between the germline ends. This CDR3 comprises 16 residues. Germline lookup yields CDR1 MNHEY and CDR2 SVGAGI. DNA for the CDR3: TGTGCCAGCAGTTACGCGTGGTTTCGGGGTACAAATGAGCAGTTCTTC. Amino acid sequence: CASSYAWFRGTNEQFF.